This TCR beta chain is from a study of cytomegalovirus exposure and HLA in healthy donors. CDR3 length equals 15 residues. The PCR employed 60 Vbeta primers together with 13 Jbeta primers. The table came from immunoSEQ multiplex PCR; TCRdb's copy has only in-frame clones and leaves some out. The sample's table shows approximately 60,000 clones. Remarks on this clone: The target antigen is unknown.

The donors comprised healthy bone marrow donors. Whole-study results and caveats: A classifier reportedly called cytomegalovirus status with high sensitivity and specificity.

What was sequenced was PBMCs. This chain links TRBV21-1 with TRBJ2-1; TRBD1, the table's D call, lacks a check against the DNA. TRBV21-1 corresponds to a pseudogene. The sequence was collected from a young man in good health and CMV-seropositive. In DNA, the CDR3 is TGTGCCAGCAGCAAAGGGGACAGGGGCTACAATGAGCAGTTCTTC. Translating it yields CASSKGDRGYNEQFF.